The clone carrying this T cell receptor (beta chain) was seen a single time. With V trimmed by 4 bases and J by 5 bases, 6 bases remained unmatched. Germline assignment: CDR1 MNHEY and CDR2 SMNVEV (reference sequence). This CDR3 region has 15 residues. TCRdb's copy holds only in-frame clones and misses some; the assay was immunoSEQ multiplex PCR. The sample has 55,000 to 65,000 clones, about 85% seen once. These data originate in a study of OX40 agonist ivuxolimab in advanced cancers. The sample consisted of CD4+ or CD8+ T cells sorted from blood, taken in a trial of the OX40 agonist ivuxolimab. The chain uses TRBV27 and TRBJ2-2, with 8 bases identical to TRBD1. This receptor was obtained from an adult with an advanced solid tumor such as melanoma, head and neck, liver or kidney cancer. The CDR3 nucleotides read TGTGCCAGCAGTTCTGGACAGGGATGGACCGGGGAGCTGTTTTTT. This gives the protein CASSSGQGWTGELFF.